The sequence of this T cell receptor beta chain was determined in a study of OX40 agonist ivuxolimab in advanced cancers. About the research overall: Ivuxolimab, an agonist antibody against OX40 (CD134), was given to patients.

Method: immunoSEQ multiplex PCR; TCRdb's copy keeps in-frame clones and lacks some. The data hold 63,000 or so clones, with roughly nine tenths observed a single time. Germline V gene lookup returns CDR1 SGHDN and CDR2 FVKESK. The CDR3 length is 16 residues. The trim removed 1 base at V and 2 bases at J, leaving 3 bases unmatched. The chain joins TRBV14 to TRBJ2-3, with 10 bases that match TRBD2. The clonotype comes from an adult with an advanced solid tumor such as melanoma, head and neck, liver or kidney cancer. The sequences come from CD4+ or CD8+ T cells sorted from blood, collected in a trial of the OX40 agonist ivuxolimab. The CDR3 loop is CASSQGLAGATDTQYF. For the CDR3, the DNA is TGTGCCAGCAGCCAAGGTCTAGCGGGAGCCACAGATACGCAGTATTTT.